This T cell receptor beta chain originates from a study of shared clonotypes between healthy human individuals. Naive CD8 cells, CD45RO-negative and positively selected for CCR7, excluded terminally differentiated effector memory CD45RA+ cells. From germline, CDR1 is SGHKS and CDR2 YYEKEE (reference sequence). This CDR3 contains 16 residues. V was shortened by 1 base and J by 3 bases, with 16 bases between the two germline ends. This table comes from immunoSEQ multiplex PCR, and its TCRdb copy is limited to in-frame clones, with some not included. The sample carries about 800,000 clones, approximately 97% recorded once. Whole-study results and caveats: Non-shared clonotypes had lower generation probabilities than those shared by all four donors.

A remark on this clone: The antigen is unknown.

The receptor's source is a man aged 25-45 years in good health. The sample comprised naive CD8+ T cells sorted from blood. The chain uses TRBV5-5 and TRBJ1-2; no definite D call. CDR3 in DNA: TGTGCCAGCAGCTTGTCTCCAGACGTTAGGGACTATGGCTACACCTTC. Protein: CASSLSPDVRDYGYTF.